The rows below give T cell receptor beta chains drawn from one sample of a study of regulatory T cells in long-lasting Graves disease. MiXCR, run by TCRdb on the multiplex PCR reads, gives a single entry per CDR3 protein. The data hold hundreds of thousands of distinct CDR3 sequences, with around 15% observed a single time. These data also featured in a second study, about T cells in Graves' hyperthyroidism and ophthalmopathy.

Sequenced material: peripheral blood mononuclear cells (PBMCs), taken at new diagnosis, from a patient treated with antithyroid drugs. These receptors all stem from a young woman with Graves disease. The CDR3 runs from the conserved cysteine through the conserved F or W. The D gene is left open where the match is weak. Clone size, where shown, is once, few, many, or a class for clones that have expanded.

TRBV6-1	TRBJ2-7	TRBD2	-	CASRDSLAGATYEQYF	TGTGCCAGCCGGGACAGTCTAGCGGGGGCCACCTACGAGCAGTACTTC
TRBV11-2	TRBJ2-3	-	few	CASSLRVRVASRTDTQYF	TGTGCCAGCAGCTTAAGAGTTCGGGTAGCAAGCCGCACAGATACGCAGTATTTT
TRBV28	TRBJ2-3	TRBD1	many	CASSGGQGYTDTQYF	TGTGCCAGCAGTGGGGGACAGGGCTACACAGATACGCAGTATTTT
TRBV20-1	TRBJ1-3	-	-	CSARDLLENTIYF	TGCAGTGCTAGGGACCTTTTGGAAAACACCATATATTTT
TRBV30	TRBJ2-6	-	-	CALKASGANVLTF	TGTGCTCTGAAGGCCTCTGGGGCCAACGTCCTGACTTTC
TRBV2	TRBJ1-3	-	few	CASTPMNSGNTIYF	TGTGCCAGCACCCCTATGAACTCTGGAAACACCATATATTTT
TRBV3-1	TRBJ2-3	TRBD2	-	CASSLIRLAGGTDTQYF	TGTGCCAGCAGCCTCATCAGACTAGCGGGAGGAACAGATACGCAGTATTTT
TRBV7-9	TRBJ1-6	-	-	CASSLEDRPGGSPLHF	TGTGCCAGCAGCTTAGAGGACCGTCCCGGGGGTTCACCCCTCCACTTT
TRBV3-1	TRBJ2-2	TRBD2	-	CASSSLAGKWTGELFF	TGTGCCAGCAGCTCTCTAGCGGGAAAGTGGACCGGGGAGCTGTTTTTT
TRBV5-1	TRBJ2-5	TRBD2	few	CASSTGGGGSVKTQYF	TGCGCCAGCAGCACTGGGGGAGGCGGGAGCGTAAAGACCCAGTACTTC
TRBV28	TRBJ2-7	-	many	CASSNLGEGAKEQYF	TGTGCCAGCAGCAACCTCGGGGAGGGGGCGAAGGAGCAGTACTTC
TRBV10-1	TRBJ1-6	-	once	CASSMDFTSPLHF	TGCGCCAGCAGTATGGACTTCACTTCACCCCTCCACTTT
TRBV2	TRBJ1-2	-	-	CASKEDYGYTF	TGTGCCAGCAAGGAGGACTATGGCTACACCTTC
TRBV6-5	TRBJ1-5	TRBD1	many	CASSYSIGPGGRGQPQHF	TGTGCCAGCAGTTACTCGATTGGTCCAGGGGGCAGAGGTCAGCCCCAGCATTTT
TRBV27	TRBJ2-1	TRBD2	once	CASSFRAQGLAGSNNEQFF	TGTGCCAGCAGTTTTCGCGCGCAGGGACTAGCGGGGTCCAACAATGAGCAGTTCTTC
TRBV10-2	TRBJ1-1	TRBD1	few	CASSGGQGALNTEAFF	TGCGCCAGCAGCGGAGGACAGGGGGCCTTGAACACTGAAGCTTTCTTT
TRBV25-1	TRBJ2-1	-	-	CASSDGLTGSYNEQFF	TGTGCCAGCAGTGATGGCCTGACGGGTTCCTACAATGAGCAGTTCTTC
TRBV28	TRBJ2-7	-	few	CASSLPAGYEQYF	TGTGCCAGCAGTCTTCCAGCCGGATACGAGCAGTACTTC
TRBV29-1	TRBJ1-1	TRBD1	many	CSDMNPYRGRRIIPEAFF	TGCAGCGATATGAACCCGTACAGGGGGCGCAGAATCATCCCTGAAGCTTTCTTT
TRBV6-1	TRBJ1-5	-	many	CASLSPPFSTQHF	TGTGCCAGCCTCTCCCCGCCGTTTTCAACCCAGCATTTT
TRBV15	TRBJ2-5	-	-	CATSRDGSSGQATQYF	TGTGCCACCAGCAGAGATGGCTCATCCGGGCAGGCGACCCAGTACTTC
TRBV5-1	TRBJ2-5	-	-	CASRPMAGQETQYF	TGCGCCAGCAGACCAATGGCGGGCCAAGAGACCCAGTACTTC
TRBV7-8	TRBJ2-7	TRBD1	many	CASSKTGDGRFEQYF	TGTGCCAGCAGCAAAACAGGGGATGGGCGCTTCGAGCAGTACTTC
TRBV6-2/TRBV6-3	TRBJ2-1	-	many	CASSYAMFDEQFF	TGTGCCAGCAGTTACGCGATGTTTGATGAGCAGTTCTTC
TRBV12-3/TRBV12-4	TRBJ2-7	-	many	CASSRSAAPYEQYF	TGTGCCAGCAGTCGTTCTGCGGCCCCCTACGAGCAGTACTTC
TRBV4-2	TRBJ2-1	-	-	CASSQAGATYNEQFF	TGTGCCAGCAGCCAAGCGGGGGCCACCTACAATGAGCAGTTCTTC
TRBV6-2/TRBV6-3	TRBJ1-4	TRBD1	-	CASSYPTKTGGNEKLFF	TGTGCCAGCAGTTACCCTACTAAGACAGGGGGGAATGAAAAACTGTTTTTT
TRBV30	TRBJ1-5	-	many	CAWSVGQPQHF	TGTGCCTGGAGTGTAGGGCAGCCCCAGCATTTT
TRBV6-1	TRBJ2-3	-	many	CASSELGSRQYF	TGTGCCAGCAGTGAATTAGGGAGTCGGCAGTATTTT
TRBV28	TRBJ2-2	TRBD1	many	CASGQGAVTGELFF	TGTGCCAGTGGACAGGGGGCCGTTACCGGGGAGCTGTTTTTT
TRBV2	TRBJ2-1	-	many	CASSDRGTPYNEQFF	TGTGCCAGCAGTGACAGGGGCACTCCCTACAATGAGCAGTTCTTC
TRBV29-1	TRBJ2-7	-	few	CSPRTEHSYEQYF	TGCAGCCCGAGGACAGAACACTCCTACGAGCAGTACTTC
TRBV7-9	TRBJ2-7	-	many	CASSRSKSWEQYF	TGTGCCAGCAGCCGTTCCAAAAGCTGGGAGCAGTACTTC
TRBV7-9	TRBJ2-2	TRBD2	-	CASSFGLAGNTGELFF	TGTGCCAGCAGCTTCGGCCTAGCGGGGAACACCGGGGAGCTGTTTTTT
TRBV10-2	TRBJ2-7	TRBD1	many	CASSGRGPSYEQYF	TGCGCCAGCAGTGGCAGGGGGCCTAGCTACGAGCAGTACTTC
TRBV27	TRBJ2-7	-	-	CASREGGARGYEQYF	TGTGCCAGCAGGGAGGGCGGGGCTAGGGGGTACGAGCAGTACTTC
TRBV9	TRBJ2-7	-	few	CASSPHSTGLSYEQYF	TGTGCCAGCAGCCCGCATTCGACAGGACTCTCCTACGAGCAGTACTTC
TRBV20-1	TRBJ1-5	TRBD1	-	CSARRLGTGGSYQPQHF	TGCAGTGCTAGGCGGTTGGGGACAGGGGGGAGTTATCAGCCCCAGCATTTT
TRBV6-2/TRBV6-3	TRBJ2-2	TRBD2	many	CASSSSGLAGNTGELFF	TGTGCCAGCAGCTCGTCGGGACTAGCGGGGAACACCGGGGAGCTGTTTTTT
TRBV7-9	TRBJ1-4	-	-	CASRNYRDANEKLFF	TGTGCCAGCAGGAACTACCGGGACGCGAATGAAAAACTGTTTTTT
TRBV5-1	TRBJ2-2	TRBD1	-	CASSPGDRDTGELFF	TGCGCCAGCAGCCCGGGGGACAGGGACACCGGGGAGCTGTTTTTT
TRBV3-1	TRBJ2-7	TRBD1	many	CASSQGPGTGSYEQYF	TGTGCCAGCAGCCAGGGACCCGGGACAGGCTCCTACGAGCAGTACTTC
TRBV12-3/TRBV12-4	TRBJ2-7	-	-	CASSRGDSQQYF	TGTGCCAGCAGCCGGGGGGACAGCCAGCAGTACTTC
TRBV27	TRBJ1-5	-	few	CASSPRGRAEPQHF	TGTGCCAGCAGTCCCCGGGGAAGAGCGGAGCCCCAGCATTTT